One and the same sample provided the 17 T cell receptor beta chains below, sequenced in a study of radiotherapy plus CTLA-4 blockade in lung cancer. Sequenced by immunoSEQ multiplex PCR; TCRdb stores in-frame clones only, minus some. The table lists approximately 94,000 clones, 82% of them singletons. Material: peripheral blood, obtained from a patient treated with radiotherapy plus ipilimumab. These receptors all come from a human donor with non-small cell lung cancer that progressed on radiotherapy plus ipilimumab.

A few counts support this clone. V gene TRBV19 combines with J gene TRBJ2-1, with 12 bases lining up with TRBD2. The trim removed 6 bases at V and 1 base at J, leaving 10 bases unmatched. CDR3 size: 18 residues. In germline, CDR1 is LNHDA, CDR2 SQIVND (reference sequence). The CDR3 reads CASRPLGLAGGSYNEQFF. In nucleotides, the CDR3 is TGTGCCAGTAGACCCCTTGGGCTAGCGGGAGGGTCCTACAATGAGCAGTTCTTC.

The rearrangement joins TRBV2 to TRBJ1-5, with D uncertain. Trimming removed 3 bases at V and 3 bases at J, with 6 bases between. CDR1 and CDR2 (germline): SNHLY, FYNNEI. This CDR3 spans 13 amino acids. Here the CDR3 reads CASSEYDNQPQHF. The CDR3 DNA is TGTGCCAGCAGTGAGTACGACAATCAGCCCCAGCATTTT. The full variable domain, with the rest looked up from reference TRBV2 and TRBJ1-5, is EPEVTQTPSHQVTQMGQEVILRCVPISNHLYFYWYRQILGQKVEFLVSFYNNEISEKSEIFDDQFSVERPDGSNFTLKIRSTKLEDSAMYFCASSEYDNQPQHFGDGTRLSIL.

This chain uses TRBV19 with TRBJ1-2; 7 bases align to TRBD1. Looked up from germline, CDR1 is LNHDA and CDR2 is SQIVND (reference sequence). V was pared by 4 bases and J by 6 bases, with 11 bases of the junction left unmatched. The CDR3 sequence is 15 residues long. The chain's CDR3 is CASSTLDRDLDGYTF. CDR3 in DNA: TGTGCCAGTAGTACCCTCGACAGGGACCTCGATGGCTACACCTTC.

This chain connects TRBV5-1 to TRBJ2-1; D may be TRBD1 (5 bases). From germline, CDR1 is SGHRS and CDR2 YFSETQ. The CDR3 runs to 15 residues. Trimming left V 4 bases short and J 0 bases short, with 11 bases between. The CDR3: CASSPRADSYNEQFF. In nucleotides, the CDR3 is TGCGCCAGCAGCCCCAGGGCCGACTCCTACAATGAGCAGTTCTTC.

V is TRBV5-1 and J is TRBJ2-5; D is undetermined. V lost 0 bases and J 10 bases, leaving 10 bases between the germline ends. Germline loops: CDR1 SGHRS, CDR2 YFSETQ. The CDR3 spans 12 residues. The CDR3: CASSLDGSDQYF. In DNA, the CDR3 is TGCGCCAGCAGCTTGGATGGGTCAGACCAGTACTTC.

Here the CDR3 DNA reads TGTGCCAGCAGCGGGTCTATAAACGATCAGCCCCAGCATTTT. It yields the protein CASSGSINDQPQHF. V usage is TRBV9 and J usage is TRBJ1-5; unclear D gene. The CDR3 is 14 residues long. The ends were cut back, 3 bases at V and 5 bases at J, with 12 bases in the middle. Germline V gene sequence: CDR1 SGDLS, CDR2 YYNGEE.

In this sample, this clone turned up a few times. The chain employs TRBV7-9 and TRBJ2-1; D gene unclear. CDR3 length: 12 amino acids. CDR1 and CDR2 (germline): SEHNR, FQNEAQ (reference sequence). Trimming left V 1 base short and J 10 bases short, with 8 bases between. The CDR3 spells CASSLEATEQFF. In DNA, the CDR3 is TGTGCCAGCAGCTTAGAGGCAACCGAGCAGTTCTTC. The entire variable domain, with the rest obtained from reference TRBV7-9 and TRBJ2-1, is as follows: DTGVSQNPRHKITKRGQNVTFRCDPISEHNRLYWYRQTLGQGPEFLTYFQNEAQLEKSRLLSDRFSAERPKGSFSTLEIQRTEQGDSAMYLCASSLEATEQFFGPGTRLTVL.

This CDR3 is CASSPRRDGELFF. The CDR3 nucleotides are TGTGCCAGCTCACCACGGAGGGACGGGGAGCTGTTTTTT. The chain is built from TRBV18 and TRBJ2-2; D is perhaps TRBD2 (6 bases). Germline V gives CDR1 KGHSH, CDR2 LQKENI. This CDR3 is built from 13 residues. V was trimmed by 1 base and J by 7 bases, leaving 7 bases between them.

The rearrangement uses TRBV7-9 and TRBJ1-3; perhaps TRBD1 as D (5 bases). V was clipped by 5 bases and J by 8 bases, with 16 bases between them. The germline V gene has CDR1 SEHNR and CDR2 FQNEAQ (reference sequence). This CDR3 has 14 amino acids. The CDR3 loop is CASSRQGVSDTIYF. The CDR3 DNA follows: TGTGCCAGCAGCCGTCAGGGAGTTTCAGACACCATATATTTT.

J is TRBJ2-5 and V is TRBV29-1; 8 nucleotides match TRBD2. The CDR3 contains 15 residues. The V gene's germline CDR1 is SQVTM and CDR2 ANQGSEA. The J segment lost 5 bases and the V segment lost 1 base, leaving 9 bases of the junction unmatched. The chain's CDR3 is CSVEVVVAGRETQYF. In nucleotides, the CDR3 is TGCAGCGTTGAAGTGGTGGTAGCGGGAAGGGAGACCCAGTACTTC.

V is TRBV7-2 and J is TRBJ2-1; D is unclear. The CDR3 is 11 residues long. The germline V gene encodes CDR1 SGHTA and CDR2 FQGNSA. V was cut by 1 base and J by 11 bases, with 6 bases left in between. CDR3 sequence: CASSLGQKQFF. The CDR3 coding sequence is TGTGCCAGCAGCTTAGGGCAGAAGCAGTTCTTC.

The V call is TRBV29-1, the J call TRBJ1-5, with 7 bases lining up with TRBD1. The CDR3 spans 12 residues. The trim removed 4 bases at V and 4 bases at J, leaving 1 base unmatched. The germline gives CDR1 SQVTM, CDR2 ANQGSEA. The CDR3 is CSVGDRNQPQHF. As DNA, the CDR3 is TGCAGCGTTGGGGACAGAAATCAGCCCCAGCATTTT.

The J gene is TRBJ2-5, the V gene TRBV27; maybe TRBD2 (5 bases). Looked up from germline, CDR1 is MNHEY and CDR2 is SMNVEV (reference sequence). The CDR3 runs to 15 residues. Trimming pared 2 bases from V and 5 bases from J, leaving 15 bases between. CDR3 coding DNA: TGTGCCAGCAGTTTAAGCGTTAGAGGGCCGGAGACCCAGTACTTC. Protein sequence: CASSLSVRGPETQYF.

The CDR3 sequence is CASSFGADTQYF. The CDR3 DNA is TGTGCCAGCAGCTTTGGAGCAGATACGCAGTATTTT. The chain is built from TRBV7-9 and TRBJ2-3, with D unclear. V was shortened by 3 bases and J by 4 bases, with 5 bases between the two germline ends. There are 12 residues in the CDR3. Germline lookup yields CDR1 SEHNR and CDR2 FQNEAQ (reference sequence).

In regard to this clone: Germline and junction disagree at one end, which may indicate a read error. This rearrangement joins TRBV6-4 to TRBJ2-6, with 9 bases fitting TRBD1. CDR1 MRHNA and CDR2 SNTAGT come from the germline V gene. The CDR3 sequence is 18 residues long. This chain's CDR3 is CVSSASGTGPSGANVLTF. The CDR3, as DNA: TGTGTCAGCAGCGCCAGCGGGACAGGGCCCTCTGGGGCCAACGTCCTGACTTTC.

This clone was seen ten or more times. The rearrangement joins TRBV7-9 to TRBJ1-5; a possible D gene is TRBD1 (6 bases). Trimming shortened V by 1 base and J by 6 bases, and 16 bases separated the two germline ends. Germline assignment: CDR1 SEHNR and CDR2 FQNEAQ (reference sequence). This CDR3 has 16 residues. Here the CDR3 DNA reads TGTGCCAGCAGCTTAGGCGGGTTGGACAGTCTTCAGCCCCAGCATTTT. Translation gives CASSLGGLDSLQPQHF. The full variable domain, its missing parts supplied by reference TRBV7-9 and TRBJ1-5, is DTGVSQNPRHKITKRGQNVTFRCDPISEHNRLYWYRQTLGQGPEFLTYFQNEAQLEKSRLLSDRFSAERPKGSFSTLEIQRTEQGDSAMYLCASSLGGLDSLQPQHFGDGTRLSIL.

The V and J genes are TRBV5-1 and TRBJ2-2, with TRBD1 matching 7 bases. CDR1 and CDR2 (germline): SGHRS, YFSETQ. This CDR3 has 16 residues. With 0 bases clipped from V and 4 bases from J, the junction kept 6 bases outside the gene matches. The CDR3 DNA reads TGCGCCAGCAGCTTGGAAGGGGGCGCTTTCACCGGGGAGCTGTTTTTT. Amino acids: CASSLEGGAFTGELFF.